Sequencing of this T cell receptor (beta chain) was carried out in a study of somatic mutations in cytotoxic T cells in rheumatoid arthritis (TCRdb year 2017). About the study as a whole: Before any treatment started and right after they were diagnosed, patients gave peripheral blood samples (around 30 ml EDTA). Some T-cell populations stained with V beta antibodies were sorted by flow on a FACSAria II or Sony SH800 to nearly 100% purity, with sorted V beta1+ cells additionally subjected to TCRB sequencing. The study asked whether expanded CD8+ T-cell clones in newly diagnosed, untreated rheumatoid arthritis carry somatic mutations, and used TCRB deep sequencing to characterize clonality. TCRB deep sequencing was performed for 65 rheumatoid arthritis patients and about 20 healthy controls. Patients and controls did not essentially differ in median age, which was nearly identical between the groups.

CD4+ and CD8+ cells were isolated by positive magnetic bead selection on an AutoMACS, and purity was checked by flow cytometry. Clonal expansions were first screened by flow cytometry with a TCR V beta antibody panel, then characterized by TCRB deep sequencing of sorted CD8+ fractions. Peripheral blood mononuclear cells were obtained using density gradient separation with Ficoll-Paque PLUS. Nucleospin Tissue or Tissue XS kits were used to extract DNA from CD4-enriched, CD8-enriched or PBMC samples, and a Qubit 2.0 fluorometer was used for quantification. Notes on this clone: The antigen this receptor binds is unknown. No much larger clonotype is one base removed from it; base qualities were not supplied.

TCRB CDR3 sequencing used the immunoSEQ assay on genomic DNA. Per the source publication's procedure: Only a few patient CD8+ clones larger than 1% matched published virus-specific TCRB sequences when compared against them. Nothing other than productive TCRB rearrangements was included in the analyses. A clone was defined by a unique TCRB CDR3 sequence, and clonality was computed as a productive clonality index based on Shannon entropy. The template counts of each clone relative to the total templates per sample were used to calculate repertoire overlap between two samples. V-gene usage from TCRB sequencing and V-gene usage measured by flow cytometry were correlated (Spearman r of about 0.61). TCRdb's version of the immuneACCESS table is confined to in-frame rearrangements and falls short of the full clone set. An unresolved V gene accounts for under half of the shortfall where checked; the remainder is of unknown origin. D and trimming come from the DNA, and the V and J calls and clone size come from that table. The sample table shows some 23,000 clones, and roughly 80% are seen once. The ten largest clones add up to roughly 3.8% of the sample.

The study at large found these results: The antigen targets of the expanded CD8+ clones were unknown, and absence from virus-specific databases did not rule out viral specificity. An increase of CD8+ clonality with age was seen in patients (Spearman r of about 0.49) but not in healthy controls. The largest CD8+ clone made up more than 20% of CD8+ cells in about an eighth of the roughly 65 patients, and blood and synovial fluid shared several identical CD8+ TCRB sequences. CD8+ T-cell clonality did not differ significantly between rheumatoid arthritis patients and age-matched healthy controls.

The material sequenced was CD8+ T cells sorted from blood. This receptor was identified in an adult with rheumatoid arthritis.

The bases read TGTGCCACCAGCAGCGGGACGGGTGGAACCTACGAGCAGTACTTC. Its coded protein is CATSSGTGGTYEQYF. The chain joins TRBV15 to TRBJ2-7, with the D call perhaps TRBD1 or TRBD2, as 5 bases match in each case. Spanning cysteine to phenylalanine, the CDR3 consists of 15 amino acids. Kept here is only the CDR3 DNA, which spans 45 bases and is read in frame from base 1. The trim is 3 bases for V and 2 bases for J, with a gap of 14 bases between the germline ends. CDR1 and CDR2 are read off the germline V gene (reference sequence) as LNHNV and YYDKDF.